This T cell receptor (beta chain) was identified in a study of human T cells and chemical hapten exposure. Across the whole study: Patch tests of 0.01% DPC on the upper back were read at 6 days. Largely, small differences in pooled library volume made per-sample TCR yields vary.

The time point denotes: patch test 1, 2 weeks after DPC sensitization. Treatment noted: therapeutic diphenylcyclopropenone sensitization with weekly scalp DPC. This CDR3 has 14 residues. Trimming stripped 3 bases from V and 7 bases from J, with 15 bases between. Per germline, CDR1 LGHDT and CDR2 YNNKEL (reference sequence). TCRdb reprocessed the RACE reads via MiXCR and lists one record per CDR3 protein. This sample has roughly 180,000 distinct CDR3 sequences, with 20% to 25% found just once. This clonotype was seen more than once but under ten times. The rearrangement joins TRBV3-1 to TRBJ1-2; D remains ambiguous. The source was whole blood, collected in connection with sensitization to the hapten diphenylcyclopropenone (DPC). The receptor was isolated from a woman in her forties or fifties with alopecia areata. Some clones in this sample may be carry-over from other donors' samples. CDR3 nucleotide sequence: TGTGCCAGCAGCCAGGCACAGAACCTCTTTGGCTACACCTTC. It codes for CASSQAQNLFGYTF.